The clone carrying this T cell receptor beta chain was counted many times. Germline V lookup: CDR1 MNHEY, CDR2 SMNVEV (reference sequence). The germline V and J ends were trimmed by 4 bases and 7 bases, with 22 bases remaining between them. CDR3 length equals 16 residues. This record belongs to a study of T cells in Graves' hyperthyroidism and ophthalmopathy. Amplified TCR beta CDR3 regions came from RNA transcripts. Carried out on the TCR CDR3, a first-round RT-PCR used the HTBI primer set. TCRdb passed the multiplex PCR reads through MiXCR, listing each CDR3 protein once. The sample carries around 300,000 distinct CDR3 sequences, roughly 13% recorded once.

Source material: blood. The chain links TRBV27 to TRBJ1-2; unclear D gene. The TCR sequence derives from a woman aged 40 to 50 with Graves' hyperthyroidism. CDR3 sequence (DNA): TGTGCCAGCAGTTCAAGCCCCGGTTGGCAGTTTTTTGGCTACACCTTC. Translating gives CASSSSPGWQFFGYTF.